The T cell receptor beta chain described here comes from a study of human T cells and chemical hapten exposure. Overall study: Sensitization was performed using 2% DPC on a roughly 2 cm by roughly 2 cm upper inner arm skin site.

This clonotype was recorded at least ten times. Time point: patch test 2, 6 weeks after DPC sensitization. Treatment in this sample: therapeutic diphenylcyclopropenone sensitization with weekly scalp DPC. Library construction involved attaching unique molecular identifiers to individual cDNA molecules, which allowed quantitative, reproducible TCR counting. TCRdb reanalysed the RACE reads using MiXCR and keeps one entry per CDR3 protein. Of about 84,000 distinct CDR3 sequences listed, about 10% were seen once; the top ten hold 4.5% to 5%. The sequence came from a woman in her 50s with alopecia areata. Some clones in this sample may be carry-over from other donors' samples. Sequenced here: whole blood, sampled in connection with sensitization to the hapten diphenylcyclopropenone (DPC).

CDR3 amino acids: CASNPTGGKSPLHF. The DNA of the CDR3 is TGTGCCAGCAACCCAACAGGGGGGAAATCACCCCTCCACTTT. The chain joins TRBV12-3 or TRBV12-4 to TRBJ1-6; 8 bases align to TRBD1. V lost 7 bases to trimming and J lost 10 bases; unmatched junction nucleotides: 9. This CDR3 is 14 amino acids long.